Below, one TCR beta chain is given with its context. Recovery meant two consecutive negative NP/OP PCR tests, professional clearance, or resolved symptoms. Measured with immunoSEQ multiplex PCR; TCRdb has only the in-frame clones, and not every one. The sample holds 180,000 or so clones; over 75% are singletons and the top ten take roughly 9.6%. Germline V gene sequence: CDR1 SGHNT, CDR2 YYREEE (reference sequence). V shed 4 bases and J shed 4 bases, with 12 bases lying between them. This CDR3 has 14 residues. The entry originates in a study of blood T cell repertoires in COVID-19. The J gene is TRBJ1-3, the V gene TRBV5-4; D gene ambiguous. This receptor was taken from a man between 50 and 59 years old who had recovered from COVID-19. The sequenced material came from PBMCs or T cells enriched from blood (not recorded which). DNA of the CDR3: TGTGCCAGCAGCCAGGAGGGCAGGGGAAACACCATATATTTT. This translates into CASSQEGRGNTIYF.